These T cell receptor beta chains were read from a single sample in a study of T-cell reconstitution after alpha-beta-depleted transplantation in children. Each CDR3 protein is one row after TCRdb ran MiXCR on the PCR reads. Here the sample spans about 600,000 distinct CDR3 sequences, 10% to 15% being singletons. Sequenced material: PBMCs, mostly from graft donor cells, taken 360 days after TCRalphabeta/CD19-depleted stem cell transplant. The receptors originated from a male patient aged 5 to 17 who had a stem cell transplant for acute myeloid leukemia, so the T cells may come from the graft donor. Each CDR3 is given with its conserved first and last residue. D genes are given only for firm matches. Some rows mark clone size as missing; the rest say once, few, many or name a class of expanded clone.

size	V	D	J	DNA	CDR3
NA	TRBV9	TRBD2	TRBJ2-3	TGTGCCAGCAGCGCGTTAGCGGGAGCGACAGATACGCAGTATTTT	CASSALAGATDTQYF
few	TRBV12-3/TRBV12-4	TRBD2	TRBJ2-7	TGTGCCAGCACTGGACTAGCGCTACCCTACGAGCAGTACTTC	CASTGLALPYEQYF
many	TRBV11-2	NA	TRBJ2-7	TGTGCCAGCAGCTTAGGGACCGGATTCATCTACGAGCAGTACTTC	CASSLGTGFIYEQYF
many	TRBV5-8	NA	TRBJ2-7	TGTGCCAGCAGCTTGTGGCGAGGAGAGCAGTACTTC	CASSLWRGEQYF
NA	TRBV28	NA	TRBJ2-7	TGTGCCAGCAGTTTGTTGCCCGGGACTGCCTGGCACGAGCAGTACTTC	CASSLLPGTAWHEQYF
NA	TRBV28	TRBD1	TRBJ2-7	TGTGCCAGCAGTTCCGGACAGGTCCGCTCCTACGAGCAGTACTTC	CASSSGQVRSYEQYF
few	TRBV4-2	TRBD2	TRBJ2-7	TGTGCCAGCAGCCAAGCCTTCTCGGGACTAGCGCAGAGCTCCTACGAGCAGTACTTC	CASSQAFSGLAQSSYEQYF
NA	TRBV6-2/TRBV6-3	TRBD2	TRBJ2-1	TGTGCCAGCACCTCCTGGGTAGCGGGATTAAATGAGCAGTTCTTC	CASTSWVAGLNEQFF
few	TRBV20-1	NA	TRBJ2-1	TGCAGTGTCGTCAAGGGGACGCTTTTATTGGAGGGGCAGTTCTTC	CSVVKGTLLLEGQFF
few	TRBV6-2/TRBV6-3	NA	TRBJ2-3	TGTGCCAGCACTAGGGATGATACGCAGTATTTT	CASTRDDTQYF
NA	TRBV9	NA	TRBJ2-1	TGTGCCAGCAGCGCCGGGGGCGGGAGAGGGTACAATGAGCAGTTCTTC	CASSAGGGRGYNEQFF
many	TRBV7-8	NA	TRBJ2-7	TGTGCCAGCAGCCACCGGGACGAGACACCCGGGCAGTACTTC	CASSHRDETPGQYF
NA	TRBV15	NA	TRBJ2-1	TGTGCCACCAGCAGACCCCGGGGTTTCTACAATGAGCAGTTCTTC	CATSRPRGFYNEQFF
many	TRBV20-1	TRBD2	TRBJ2-5	TGCAGTGCTCCTGGACTAGCGGGAGAGACCCAGTACTTC	CSAPGLAGETQYF
few	TRBV15	NA	TRBJ2-1	TGTGCCACCAGCCCAGAGGACAGTTCCTACAATGAGCAGTTCTTC	CATSPEDSSYNEQFF
many	TRBV7-7	NA	TRBJ2-2	TGTGCTAGCAGCTCTGCGACCGGGGAGCTGTTTTTT	CASSSATGELFF
few	TRBV5-1	TRBD2	TRBJ2-5	TGCGCCAGCAGCTTCGGAGCGGGAGGAGGCCAAGAGACCCAGTACTTC	CASSFGAGGGQETQYF
NA	TRBV7-9	TRBD1	TRBJ2-7	TGTGCCAGCAGCTTAGGACCCCGGGACAGGGGTTACTTC	CASSLGPRDRGYF
few	TRBV6-2/TRBV6-3	TRBD2	TRBJ2-7	TGTGCCAGCAGCAGAGCGGGAGGTCCGGTCGAGCAGTACTTC	CASSRAGGPVEQYF
NA	TRBV28	NA	TRBJ2-3	TGTGCCAGCAGCCCCACCTGGGATACGCAGTATTTT	CASSPTWDTQYF
NA	TRBV29-1	NA	TRBJ1-2	TGCAGCGTCGAGTGGGCGAACTATGGCTACACCTTC	CSVEWANYGYTF
few	TRBV4-2	TRBD2	TRBJ2-7	TGTGCCAGCAGCCAACTTCGAGCGGGAGGGGGCTCCTACGAGCAGTACTTC	CASSQLRAGGGSYEQYF
few	TRBV2	TRBD2	TRBJ2-1	TGTGCCAGCGTGCGGGGGTCCAATGAGCAGTTCTTC	CASVRGSNEQFF
few	TRBV20-1	NA	TRBJ2-4	TGCAGTGCTGGGGCGGTTACTAAAAACATTCAGTACTTC	CSAGAVTKNIQYF
NA	TRBV20-1	TRBD2	TRBJ2-5	TGCAGTGCCGATCCCCCTAGCGGGAGGCGGAGAGAGACCCAGTACTTC	CSADPPSGRRRETQYF
NA	TRBV28	TRBD2	TRBJ2-7	TGTGCCAGCAGTTTTCGGTTTAGCGGGAGGTCCCCTCCGGCCTACGAGCAGTACTTC	CASSFRFSGRSPPAYEQYF
few	TRBV6-1	TRBD2	TRBJ2-4	TGTGCCAGCAGCCAGGGACTAGCGGGAGTCGGAGCCAAAAACATTCAGTACTTC	CASSQGLAGVGAKNIQYF
NA	TRBV7-2	TRBD2	TRBJ2-1	TGTGCCAGCAGCTTAGCCCCGGGACTAGCGGGAGCCCAACTCAACAATGAGCAGTTCTTC	CASSLAPGLAGAQLNNEQFF
NA	TRBV6-5	NA	TRBJ2-1	TGTGCCAGCAGTAACCTCGGGAGCTCTTACAATGAGCAGTTCTTC	CASSNLGSSYNEQFF
NA	TRBV5-1	NA	TRBJ2-5	TGCGCCAGCAGATTAGCGCGTTCGTTGGGGCAGACCCAGTACTTC	CASRLARSLGQTQYF
many	TRBV29-1	TRBD2	TRBJ2-1	TGCAGCGTAGTACTAGCGGGAGGATCGAGTGGGTTCTTC	CSVVLAGGSSGFF
few	TRBV11-2	TRBD1	TRBJ2-2	TGTGCCAGCAGCCCCTGGACAGGGGGCAACACCGGGGAGCTGTTTTTT	CASSPWTGGNTGELFF
NA	TRBV28	TRBD2	TRBJ2-7	TGTGCCAGCAGTTTAGGGACTAGCGAGCTAGCCTACGAGCAGTACTTC	CASSLGTSELAYEQYF
few	TRBV12-3/TRBV12-4	NA	TRBJ2-5	TGTGCCAGCAGGAAGGACAGTGACGAGACCCAGTACTTC	CASRKDSDETQYF
many	TRBV7-9	NA	TRBJ2-3	TGTGCCAGCAATAGGGACCGAAGGACAGATACGCAGTATTTT	CASNRDRRTDTQYF
few	TRBV5-6	TRBD2	TRBJ2-7	TGTGCCAGCAACCGAGCGGGACCTAACTACGAGCAGTACTTC	CASNRAGPNYEQYF
few	TRBV5-1	NA	TRBJ2-5	TGCGCCAGCAGCTTGGCGGCTCTTCGCCAAGAGACCCAGTACTTC	CASSLAALRQETQYF
NA	TRBV5-1	NA	TRBJ1-1	TGCGCCAGCAGCTTTGGATATGAAGCTTTCTTT	CASSFGYEAFF
NA	TRBV7-3	NA	TRBJ2-5	TGTGCCAGCAGCCTAGGGACAGCCCCGTACGGGGGCCAAGAGACCCAGTACTTC	CASSLGTAPYGGQETQYF
many	TRBV6-2/TRBV6-3	NA	TRBJ2-7	TGTGCCAGCAGTTACTCCCGGCAGGACCCGTACGAGCAGTACTTC	CASSYSRQDPYEQYF
few	TRBV6-2/TRBV6-3	NA	TRBJ2-1	TGTGCCAGCAGTTACTCGGCGGTCTCCGGTGAGCAGTTCTTC	CASSYSAVSGEQFF
few	TRBV28	TRBD2	TRBJ2-3	TGTGCCAGCAGCGCAATTAGCGGGCCCCCAGATACGCAGTATTTT	CASSAISGPPDTQYF